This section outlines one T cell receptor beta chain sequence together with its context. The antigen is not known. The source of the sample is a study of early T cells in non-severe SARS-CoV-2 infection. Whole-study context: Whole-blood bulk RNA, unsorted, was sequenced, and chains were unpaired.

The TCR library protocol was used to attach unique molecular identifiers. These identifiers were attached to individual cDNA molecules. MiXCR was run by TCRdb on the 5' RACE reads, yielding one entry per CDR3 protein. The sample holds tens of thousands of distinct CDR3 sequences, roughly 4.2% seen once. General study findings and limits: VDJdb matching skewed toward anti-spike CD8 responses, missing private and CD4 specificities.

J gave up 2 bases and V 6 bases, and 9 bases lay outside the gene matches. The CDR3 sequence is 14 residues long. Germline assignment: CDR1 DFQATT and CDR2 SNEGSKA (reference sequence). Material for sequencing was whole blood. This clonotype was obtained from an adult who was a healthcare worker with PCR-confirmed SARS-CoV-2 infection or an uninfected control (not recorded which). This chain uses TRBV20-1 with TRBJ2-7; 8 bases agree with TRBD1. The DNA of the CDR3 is TGCAGTGCGACTGACAGGGGAAGGGCCTACGAGCAGTACTTC. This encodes CSATDRGRAYEQYF.